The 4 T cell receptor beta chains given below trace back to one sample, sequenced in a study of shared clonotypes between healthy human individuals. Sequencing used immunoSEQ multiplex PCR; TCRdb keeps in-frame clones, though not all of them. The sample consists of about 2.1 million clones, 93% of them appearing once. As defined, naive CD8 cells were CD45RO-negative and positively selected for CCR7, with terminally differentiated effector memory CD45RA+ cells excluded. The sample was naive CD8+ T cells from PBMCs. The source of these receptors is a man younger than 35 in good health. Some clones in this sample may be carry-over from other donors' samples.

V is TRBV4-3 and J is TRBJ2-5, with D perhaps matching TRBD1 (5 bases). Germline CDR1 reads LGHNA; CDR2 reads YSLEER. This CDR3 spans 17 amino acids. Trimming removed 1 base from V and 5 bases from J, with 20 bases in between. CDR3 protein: CASSQGQGYGVGETQYF. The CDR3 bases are TGCGCCAGCAGCCAAGGCCAGGGTTATGGGGTAGGGGAGACCCAGTACTTC.

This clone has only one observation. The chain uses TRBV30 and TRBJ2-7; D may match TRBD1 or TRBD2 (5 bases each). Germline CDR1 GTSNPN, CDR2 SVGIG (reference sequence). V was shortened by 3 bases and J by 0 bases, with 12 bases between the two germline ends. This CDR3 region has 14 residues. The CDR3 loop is CAWRGRAASYEQYF. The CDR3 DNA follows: TGTGCCTGGAGGGGACGGGCGGCCTCCTACGAGCAGTACTTC.

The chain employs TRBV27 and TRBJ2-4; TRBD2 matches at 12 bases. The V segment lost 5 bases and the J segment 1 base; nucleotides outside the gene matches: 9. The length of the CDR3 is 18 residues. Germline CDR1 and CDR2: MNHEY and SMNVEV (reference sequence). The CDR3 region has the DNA TGTGCCAGCAGTACAGGACTAGCGGGAATGGGGGCCAAAAACATTCAGTACTTC. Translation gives CASSTGLAGMGAKNIQYF.

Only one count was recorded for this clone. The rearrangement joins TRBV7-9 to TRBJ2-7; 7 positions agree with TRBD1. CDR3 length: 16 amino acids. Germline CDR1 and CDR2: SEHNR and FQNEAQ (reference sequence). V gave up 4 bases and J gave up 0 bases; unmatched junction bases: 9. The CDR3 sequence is CASSSPRDSFSYEQYF. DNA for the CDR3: TGTGCCAGCAGCTCACCCCGGGACAGCTTCTCCTACGAGCAGTACTTC.